This record looks at one T cell receptor beta chain sequence and its context. The antigen is unknown. Primers included in the PCR were 60 Vbeta and 13 Jbeta primers. Libraries were prepared by immunoSEQ multiplex PCR; TCRdb keeps only in-frame clonotypes and omits some of them. The sample holds about 82,000 clones, about 68% seen once. V was pared by 1 base and J by 2 bases, with 4 bases of the junction left unmatched. Germline loops: CDR1 LGHNA, CDR2 YSLEER. The CDR3 sequence is 15 residues long. The entry originates in a study of cytomegalovirus exposure and HLA in healthy donors. The study, taken as a whole, reports: The study reported that TCR beta sequences accurately predicted HLA-A and HLA-B alleles in most subjects. Analysis was performed later, and it showed HLA-associated TCR beta chains to be more clonally expanded than equally common others. The study flagged approximately 180 TCR beta chains as cytomegalovirus-associated. The authors considered a cluster of highly shared sequence variants likely to be a sequencing artifact.

Specimen: PBMCs. The sequence derives from a man aged 25-45 years in good health and CMV-seropositive. This chain joins TRBV4-3 and TRBJ1-1; TRBD1 aligns across 7 bases. CDR3 DNA sequence: TGCGCCAGCAGCCAAGCGACAGGGTATAACACTGAAGCTTTCTTT. Its protein product is CASSQATGYNTEAFF.